This T cell receptor beta chain was sequenced during a study of human T cells and chemical hapten exposure. Study details: Donors were sensitized with 2% DPC on the upper inner arm. The scalp of each patient received a weekly diphenylcyclopropenone dose for the full approximately 25-week study. Regarding the study as a whole: Significantly greater numbers of large CDR3 similarity clusters came from expanded TCRs than from controls.

Stated time point: pre-sensitization, week 0. Treatment in this sample: therapeutic diphenylcyclopropenone sensitization with weekly scalp DPC. Alopecia patients between 18 and 70 years old and suitable for DPC were used as donors. Germline V gene sequence: CDR1 MNHEY, CDR2 SVGAGI. Trimming took 0 bases from V and 4 from J, leaving 15 bases between them. The CDR3 loop spans 17 amino acids. This clonotype appeared many times. Its antigen is as yet unknown. One entry per CDR3 protein results from TCRdb running MiXCR on the RACE reads. The sample lists a few hundred thousand distinct CDR3 sequences, 4.5% to 7% occurring once.

The material sequenced was whole blood, taken in connection with sensitization to the hapten diphenylcyclopropenone (DPC). The TCR sequence derives from a woman aged 18-30 years with alopecia areata. Some clones in this sample may be carry-over from other donors' samples. V gene TRBV6-5 combines with J gene TRBJ2-2; maybe TRBD1 (6 bases). In DNA form, the CDR3 reads TGTGCCAGCAGTTACTCCGAACCGGGACACCTCACCGGGGAGCTGTTTTTT. This codes for CASSYSEPGHLTGELFF.